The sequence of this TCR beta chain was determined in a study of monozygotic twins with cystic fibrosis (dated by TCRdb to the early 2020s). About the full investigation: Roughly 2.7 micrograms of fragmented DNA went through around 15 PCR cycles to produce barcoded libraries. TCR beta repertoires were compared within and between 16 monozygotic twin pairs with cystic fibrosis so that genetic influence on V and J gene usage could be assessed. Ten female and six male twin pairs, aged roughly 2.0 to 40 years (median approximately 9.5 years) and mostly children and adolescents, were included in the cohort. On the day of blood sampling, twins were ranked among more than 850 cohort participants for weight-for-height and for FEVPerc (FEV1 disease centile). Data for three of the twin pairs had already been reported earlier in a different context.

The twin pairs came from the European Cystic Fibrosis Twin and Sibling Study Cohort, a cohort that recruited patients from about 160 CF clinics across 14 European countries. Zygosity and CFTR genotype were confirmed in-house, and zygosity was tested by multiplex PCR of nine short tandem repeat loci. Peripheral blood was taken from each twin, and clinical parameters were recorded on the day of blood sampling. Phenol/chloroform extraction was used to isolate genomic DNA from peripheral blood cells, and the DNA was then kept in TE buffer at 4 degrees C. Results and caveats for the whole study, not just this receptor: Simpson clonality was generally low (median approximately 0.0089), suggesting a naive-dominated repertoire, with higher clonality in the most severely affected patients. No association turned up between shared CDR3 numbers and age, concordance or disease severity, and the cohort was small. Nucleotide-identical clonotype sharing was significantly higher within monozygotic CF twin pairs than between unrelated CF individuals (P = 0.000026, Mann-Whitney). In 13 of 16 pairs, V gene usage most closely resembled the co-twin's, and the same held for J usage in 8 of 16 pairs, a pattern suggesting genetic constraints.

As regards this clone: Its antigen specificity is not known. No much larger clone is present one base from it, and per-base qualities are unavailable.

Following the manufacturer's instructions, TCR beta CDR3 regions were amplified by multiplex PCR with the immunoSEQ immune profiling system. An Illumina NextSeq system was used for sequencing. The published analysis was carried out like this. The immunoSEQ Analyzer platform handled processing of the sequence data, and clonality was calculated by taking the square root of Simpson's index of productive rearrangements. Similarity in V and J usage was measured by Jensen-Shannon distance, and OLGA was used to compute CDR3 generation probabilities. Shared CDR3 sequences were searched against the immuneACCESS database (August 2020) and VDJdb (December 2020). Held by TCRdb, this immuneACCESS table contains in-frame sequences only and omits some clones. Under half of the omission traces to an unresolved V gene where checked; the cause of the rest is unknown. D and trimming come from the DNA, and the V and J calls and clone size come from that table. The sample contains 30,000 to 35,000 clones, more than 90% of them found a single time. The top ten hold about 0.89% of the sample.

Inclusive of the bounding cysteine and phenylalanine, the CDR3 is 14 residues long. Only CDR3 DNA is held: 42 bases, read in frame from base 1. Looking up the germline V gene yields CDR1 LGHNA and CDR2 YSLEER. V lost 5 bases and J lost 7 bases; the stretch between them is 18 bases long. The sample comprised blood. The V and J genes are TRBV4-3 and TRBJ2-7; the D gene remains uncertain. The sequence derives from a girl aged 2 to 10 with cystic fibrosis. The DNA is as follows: TGCGCCAGCAGCGCCAGTTACCCCTTGGGGGAGCAGTACTTC. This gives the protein CASSASYPLGEQYF.